These 25 T cell receptor beta chains were all obtained from the same sample, sequenced in a study of blood T cell repertoires in COVID-19 (dated by TCRdb to 2018 to 2021). Library creation used the immunoSEQ multiplex PCR assay. TCRdb limited this immuneACCESS table to in-frame rearrangements with V and J called. A share of clones is missing; checked studies link under half to unresolved V genes, and the rest is unexplained. The sample table shows approximately 38,000 clones, and 80% to 90% are seen once. Approximately 7.2% of the sample comes from the top ten. Sequencing was performed on peripheral blood. Receptors were obtained from a human donor in a cohort sampled during active COVID-19.

The chain combines TRBV18 with TRBJ1-2; 8 bases agree with TRBD1. CDR1 and CDR2 from the germline V gene are KGHSH and LQKENI. The CDR3 is 16 amino acids. Trimming at V came to 3 bases and at J to 6 bases, leaving 12 bases not matched to a gene. The CDR3 reads CASSPLDRELFDGYTF. The DNA for the CDR3 is TGTGCCAGCTCACCCTTGGACAGGGAACTTTTTGATGGCTACACCTTC.

The chain combines TRBV12-5 with TRBJ2-3; TRBD1 matches 9 bases. This CDR3 has 16 amino acids. Germline V gene lookup returns CDR1 LGHNT and CDR2 FRNRAP. J gave up 1 base and V 6 bases, and 8 bases lay outside the gene matches. CDR3 sequence reads: CASGTARTGGTDTQYF. The CDR3 bases are TGTGCTAGTGGCACCGCCAGGACAGGGGGCACAGATACGCAGTATTTT. The variable domain in full, completed from reference TRBV12-5 and TRBJ2-3, reads DARVTQTPRHKVTEMGQEVTMRCQPILGHNTVFWYRQTMMQGLELLAYFRNRAPLDDSGMPKDRFSAEMPDATLATLKIQPSEPRDSAVYFCASGTARTGGTDTQYFGPGTRLTVL.

This clone was observed once. The V and J genes are TRBV5-1 and TRBJ2-1; no definite D call. This CDR3 is 12 amino acids long. V was pared by 2 bases and J by 8 bases, with 8 bases between. Germline V gene data show CDR1 as SGHRS and CDR2 as YFSETQ. CDR3 residues: CASSFLGYEQFF. The CDR3 DNA sequence: TGCGCCAGCAGCTTTCTAGGTTATGAGCAGTTCTTC. Variable domain in full (rest from reference TRBV5-1 and TRBJ2-1): KAGVTQTPRYLIKTRGQQVTLSCSPISGHRSVSWYQQTPGQGLQFLFEYFSETQRNKGNFPGRFSGRQFSNSRSEMNVSTLELGDSALYLCASSFLGYEQFFGPGTRLTVL.

The chain links TRBV18 to TRBJ2-1; 9 positions agree with TRBD1. The V segment lost 4 bases and the J segment 4 bases; nucleotides outside the gene matches: 8. CDR1 and CDR2 (germline): KGHSH, LQKENI. The CDR3 spans 16 residues. In DNA form, the CDR3 reads TGTGCCAGCTCACTTAGGCCGGGACAGGGTTACAATGAGCAGTTCTTC. Its translation is CASSLRPGQGYNEQFF.

The J gene is TRBJ2-3, the V gene TRBV6-5; 7 nucleotides line up with TRBD2. J was trimmed by 7 bases and V by 1 base; bases with no gene match: 11. The CDR3 runs to 16 residues. Germline V lookup: CDR1 MNHEY, CDR2 SVGAGI. The CDR3 sequence is CASSYWAGAVSHTQYF. CDR3 bases: TGTGCCAGCAGTTACTGGGCGGGAGCCGTTTCCCATACGCAGTATTTT.

The chain couples TRBV28 to TRBJ1-2, with 7 bases lining up with TRBD1. The CDR3 totals 14 residues. J lost 4 bases, V lost 7 bases, and 9 bases had no gene match. Germline assignment: CDR1 MDHEN and CDR2 SYDVKM. The CDR3 bases are TGTGCCAGCAACCTACAGGGGAGATCCTATGGCTACACCTTC. It is translated as CASNLQGRSYGYTF.

This clone was seen just once. The rearrangement joins TRBV10-3 to TRBJ2-7, with 7 nucleotides matching TRBD2. CDR3 length: 13 amino acids. Germline lookup yields CDR1 ENHRY and CDR2 SYGVKD. Unmatched junction bases numbered 3, after V lost 0 bases and J lost 7 bases. For the CDR3, the DNA is TGTGCCATCAGTGAGTCTACGCGGGGGGAGCAGTACTTC. This translates into CAISESTRGEQYF.

The rearrangement joins TRBV28 to TRBJ1-5; 7 bases match TRBD1. V dropped 6 bases and J dropped 6; count of bases not matched to a gene: 5. Looked up from germline, CDR1 is MDHEN and CDR2 is SYDVKM. The CDR3 is 13 amino acids. The CDR3 protein is CASSRQGTQPQHF. The CDR3 coding sequence is TGTGCCAGCAGCCGACAGGGTACTCAGCCCCAGCATTTT.

The V and J genes are TRBV10-1 and TRBJ2-1; 7 nucleotides match TRBD2. The length of the CDR3 is 17 residues. Germline lookup yields CDR1 WNHNN and CDR2 SYGVQD (reference sequence). J gave up 4 bases and V 2 bases, and 11 bases lay outside the gene matches. The CDR3 protein is CASSEKGLAERYNEQFF. The CDR3 DNA follows: TGCGCCAGCAGTGAGAAGGGGCTAGCGGAAAGGTACAATGAGCAGTTCTTC.

The chain employs TRBV5-1 and TRBJ1-3; D is ambiguous. The CDR3 extends over 14 amino acids. Trimming left V 0 bases short and J 8 bases short, with 12 bases between. Per germline, CDR1 SGHRS and CDR2 YFSETQ. CDR3 in amino acids: CASSLDQLGDTIYF. The CDR3, as DNA: TGCGCCAGCAGCTTGGATCAACTCGGGGACACCATATATTTT.

This rearrangement joins TRBV30 to TRBJ1-5; D uncertain. The V and J ends lost 1 base and 6 bases respectively, with 10 bases between them. The germline V gene has CDR1 GTSNPN and CDR2 SVGIG (reference sequence). The CDR3 loop spans 13 amino acids. The CDR3 here is CAWSASVLQPQHF. For the CDR3, the DNA is TGTGCCTGGAGTGCGTCGGTCCTTCAGCCCCAGCATTTT. Full variable domain (rest looked up from reference TRBV30 and TRBJ1-5): SQTIHQWPATLVQPVGSPLSLECTVEGTSNPNLYWYRQAAGRGLQLLFYSVGIGQISSEVPQNLSASRPQDRQFILSSKKLLLSDSGFYLCAWSASVLQPQHFGDGTRLSIL.

V gene TRBV7-3 combines with J gene TRBJ1-1, with D possibly matching TRBD1 (5 bases). CDR1 SGHTA and CDR2 FQGTGA come from the germline V gene. This CDR3 is built from 16 residues. The V and J ends lost 5 bases and 2 bases respectively, with 18 bases between them. The CDR3 is CASSPGGNRYNTEAFF. The CDR3 coding sequence is TGTGCCAGCAGCCCCGGGGGGAACAGATATAACACTGAAGCTTTCTTT.

This clone was observed a few times. J is TRBJ2-4 and V is TRBV6-2 or TRBV6-3, with D tentatively TRBD1 (6 bases). Germline V gives CDR1 MNHEY, CDR2 SVGEGT. Trimming removed 2 bases from V and 7 bases from J, with 12 bases in between. This CDR3 comprises 14 residues. The CDR3 DNA is TGTGCCAGCAGTTACGACAGGCCGCCCAACATTCAGTACTTC. Its translation: CASSYDRPPNIQYF.

The CDR3: CASSQEGGTSRETIYF. The CDR3 DNA is TGTGCCAGCAGCCAAGAGGGGGGGACAAGTCGTGAAACCATATATTTT. J is TRBJ1-3 and V is TRBV4-2; perhaps TRBD1 as D (6 bases). CDR3 length: 16 amino acids. CDR1 LGHNA and CDR2 YNFKEQ come from the germline V gene. V was clipped by 0 bases and J by 10 bases, with 19 bases between them.

This rearrangement joins TRBV5-1 to TRBJ2-2, with 7 positions matching TRBD2. The CDR3 is 17 amino acids. V trimming: 3 bases; J trimming: 6 bases; junction bases outside the gene matches: 14. In germline, CDR1 is SGHRS, CDR2 YFSETQ. This CDR3 is CASSSAGVYTLPGELFF. The CDR3, as DNA: TGCGCCAGCAGCTCCGCGGGGGTCTATACCCTGCCCGGGGAGCTGTTTTTT.

CDR3 region: CASSQQGPGYGYTF. CDR3 DNA sequence: TGTGCCAGCAGCCAACAGGGGCCGGGCTATGGCTACACCTTC. The chain carries TRBV11-2 and TRBJ1-2; 7 nucleotides line up with TRBD1. V trimming: 5 bases; J trimming: 4 bases; junction bases outside the gene matches: 7. This CDR3 contains 14 residues. Germline V CDR1 and CDR2: SGHAT, FQNNGV.

The chain carries TRBV5-1 and TRBJ1-1; D call uncertain. From germline, CDR1 is SGHRS and CDR2 YFSETQ. V lost 2 bases and J 1 base, leaving 9 bases between the germline ends. The CDR3 has 14 residues. The chain's CDR3 is CASSLNLQNTEAFF. The CDR3 coding sequence is TGCGCCAGCAGCTTAAATTTACAGAACACTGAAGCTTTCTTT.

The chain combines TRBV12-3 or TRBV12-4 with TRBJ1-1; the D is unclear. The CDR3 consists of 13 residues. The chain's CDR3 is CVDRQDMNTEAFF. As DNA, the CDR3 is TGTGTCGACCGCCAAGACATGAACACTGAAGCTTTCTTT.

The gene calls are TRBV5-1 and TRBJ1-2; the D is unclear. The V gene lost 0 bases and the J gene lost 8 bases, with 14 bases spanning the gap. The CDR3 contains 14 residues. Germline V gene lookup returns CDR1 SGHRS and CDR2 YFSETQ. The CDR3 bases are TGCGCCAGCAGCTTGGATCCGGGGATAGGGGGCTACACCTTC. It translates to CASSLDPGIGGYTF.

This chain connects TRBV5-6 to TRBJ2-1; weak D call: TRBD2 (6 bases). The CDR3 contains 15 residues. The V and J ends lost 7 bases and 7 bases respectively, with 21 bases between them. Germline V gives CDR1 SGHDT, CDR2 YYEEEE. The CDR3 DNA reads as TGTGCCAGCTCCCGGAGGGAGGTAGGAGGTAATGAGCAGTTCTTC. Amino acids: CASSRREVGGNEQFF.

The chain carries TRBV5-1 and TRBJ2-5; the match to TRBD1 covers 7 bases. After removal of 4 bases from V and 4 bases from J, the junction contained 10 bases not matched to a gene. This CDR3 is 15 amino acids long. The V gene's germline CDR1 is SGHRS and CDR2 YFSETQ. In DNA, the CDR3 is TGCGCCAGCAGCCCTCATCAGGGGGTCGCAGAGACCCAGTACTTC. This sequence encodes CASSPHQGVAETQYF.

This chain uses TRBV3-1 (or the pseudogene TRBV3-2) with TRBJ2-7; TRBD1 matches 10 bases. The length of the CDR3 is 15 residues. V dropped 1 base and J dropped 4; count of bases not matched to a gene: 4. Germline CDR1 LGHDT, CDR2 YNNKEL (reference sequence). The CDR3 protein is CASSQGQGAPYEQYF. In DNA form, the CDR3 reads TGTGCCAGCAGCCAAGGACAGGGGGCCCCATACGAGCAGTACTTC.

The J gene is TRBJ1-6, the V gene TRBV11-3; D possibly corresponds to TRBD1 (5 bases). V lost 7 bases and J 5 bases, leaving 12 bases between the germline ends. Germline-derived CDR1 and CDR2 are SGHNT and YENEEA. The CDR3 contains 14 residues. CDR3 in amino acids: CASTSRQNNSPLHF. The CDR3 DNA follows: TGTGCCAGCACTTCAAGACAGAATAATTCACCCCTCCACTTT.

This chain links TRBV2 with TRBJ2-7; 7 bases agree with TRBD1. The germline gives CDR1 SNHLY, CDR2 FYNNEI. The V gene end was trimmed by 5 bases and the J gene end by 5 bases; junction bases not matched to a gene: 18. This CDR3 has 17 residues. DNA for the CDR3: TGTGCCAGCAGTCCAAGGCTTTTAGCACAGGGGACGGACGAGCAGTACTTC. It encodes CASSPRLLAQGTDEQYF.

The V and J genes are TRBV27 and TRBJ1-3, with 9 bases aligning to TRBD1. CDR1 MNHEY and CDR2 SMNVEV come from the germline V gene (reference sequence). There are 16 residues in the CDR3. After removal of 4 bases from V and 6 bases from J, the junction contained 10 bases not matched to a gene. Here the CDR3 reads CASSSLGQGFLNTIYF. The CDR3 DNA is TGTGCCAGCAGTTCATTGGGACAGGGTTTTTTAAACACCATATATTTT.